The 25 T cell receptor beta chains below all came from one sample that was sequenced in a study of blood T cell repertoires in COVID-19. Clones were sequenced by immunoSEQ multiplex PCR, and TCRdb holds only the in-frame ones, with some missing. The table lists roughly 120,000 clones, 70% to 90% of them singletons. Material: peripheral blood. The receptors were sampled from a man aged 25-45 years with acute or convalescent COVID-19.

V is TRBV4-2 and J is TRBJ2-2; 13 positions agree with TRBD2. V lost 4 bases and J lost 1; bases outside the gene matches: 0. The germline V gene encodes CDR1 LGHNA and CDR2 YNFKEQ. The CDR3 has 16 amino acids. The CDR3, as DNA: TGTGCCAGCAGCCGACTAGCGGGGGGGAACACCGGGGAGCTGTTTTTT. This gives the protein CASSRLAGGNTGELFF.

The chain has TRBV6-5 and TRBJ1-5; D not certain. CDR1 MNHEY and CDR2 SVGAGI come from the germline V gene. The CDR3 is 14 residues long. V was shortened by 8 bases and J by 5 bases, with 16 bases between the two germline ends. The CDR3 loop reads CASRESLQYQPQHF. The CDR3 DNA follows: TGTGCCAGCCGGGAGAGTCTCCAATATCAGCCCCAGCATTTT.

V is TRBV5-4 and J is TRBJ2-1; 13 bases are shared with TRBD2. The V gene's germline CDR1 is SGHNT and CDR2 YYREEE (reference sequence). CDR3 size: 15 residues. V shed 5 bases and J 5 bases; nucleotides not matched to a gene: 4. Here the CDR3 DNA reads TGTGCCAGCAGACTCGGGACTAGCGGGAACAATGAGCAGTTCTTC. It yields the protein CASRLGTSGNNEQFF.

The chain is built from TRBV7-9 and TRBJ2-5, with D perhaps matching TRBD2 (5 bases). V gave up 0 bases and J gave up 5 bases, with 7 bases separating them. Germline V lookup: CDR1 SEHNR, CDR2 FQNEAQ (reference sequence). There are 13 residues in the CDR3. The CDR3 region is CASSLASEETQYF. CDR3 DNA sequence: TGTGCCAGCAGCTTAGCTAGCGAGGAGACCCAGTACTTC.

The rearrangement links TRBV11-2 to TRBJ2-5, with D maybe TRBD1 (5 bases). CDR1 and CDR2 (germline): SGHAT, FQNNGV. The CDR3 extends over 15 amino acids. V was shortened by 5 bases and J by 5 bases, with 18 bases between the two germline ends. The CDR3 region has the DNA TGTGCCAGCAGCCCATTAGGGGCTCTGGAGGAGACCCAGTACTTC. It encodes CASSPLGALEETQYF. The full variable domain, in which reference TRBV11-2 and TRBJ2-5 provide the parts outside the CDR3, is EAGVAQSPRYKIIEKRQSVAFWCNPISGHATLYWYQQILGQGPKLLIQFQNNGVVDDSQLPKDRFSAERLKGVDSTLKIQPAKLEDSAVYLCASSPLGALEETQYFGPGTRLLVL.

The V call is TRBV19, the J call TRBJ2-3; 11 positions match TRBD2. This CDR3 spans 16 amino acids. Germline CDR1 reads LNHDA; CDR2 reads SQIVND (reference sequence). The V gene end was trimmed by 4 bases and the J gene end by 3 bases; junction bases not matched to a gene: 6. CDR3 protein: CASSTPTSGATDTQYF. DNA for the CDR3: TGTGCCAGTAGTACGCCGACTAGCGGGGCGACAGATACGCAGTATTTT.

The chain is built from TRBV9 and TRBJ2-2; D not certain. Trimming stripped 0 bases from V and 5 bases from J, with 5 bases between. The CDR3 length is 13 residues. Germline V gene sequence: CDR1 SGDLS, CDR2 YYNGEE. The CDR3 protein is CASSVDQTGELFF. The CDR3 region has the DNA TGTGCCAGCAGCGTAGACCAGACCGGGGAGCTGTTTTTT.

The chain couples TRBV11-2 to TRBJ1-6, with 11 nucleotides matching TRBD1. Per germline, CDR1 SGHAT and CDR2 FQNNGV. This CDR3 is 17 amino acids long. With 2 bases clipped from V and 7 bases from J, the junction kept 7 bases outside the gene matches. The CDR3 loop reads CASSLPLGTGGNSPLHF. The CDR3 DNA follows: TGTGCCAGCAGCTTACCCCTCGGGACAGGGGGAAATTCACCCCTCCACTTT.

The chain has TRBV27 and TRBJ1-1; 8 nucleotides agree with TRBD1. The CDR3 has 15 residues. Germline CDR1 and CDR2: MNHEY and SMNVEV (reference sequence). The J segment lost 0 bases and the V segment lost 6 bases, leaving 6 bases of the junction unmatched. Here the CDR3 DNA reads TGTGCCAGCAGCCGACAGGGACAGGTGAACACTGAAGCTTTCTTT. It specifies CASSRQGQVNTEAFF.

The J gene is TRBJ1-2, the V gene TRBV6-2 or TRBV6-3; TRBD1 aligns across 8 bases. V was clipped by 5 bases and J by 8 bases; unmatched bases: 10. CDR1 MNHEY and CDR2 SVGEGT come from the germline V gene. The CDR3 contains 14 residues. Here the CDR3 DNA reads TGTGCCAGCAGTCTCACAGGGGGAACGGGGGGCTACACCTTC. Translation gives CASSLTGGTGGYTF.

V gene TRBV10-3 combines with J gene TRBJ2-7; 11 bases line up with TRBD1. The CDR3 consists of 14 residues. The germline V gene encodes CDR1 ENHRY and CDR2 SYGVKD. V trimming: 4 bases; J trimming: 5 bases; junction bases outside the gene matches: 4. The CDR3 is CAISGTGGADEQYF. CDR3 nucleotide sequence: TGTGCCATCAGTGGGACAGGGGGCGCAGACGAGCAGTACTTC.

The chain recombines TRBV7-8 with TRBJ1-5, with TRBD1 identical over 7 bases. This CDR3 contains 17 residues. V shed 6 bases and J 0 bases; nucleotides not matched to a gene: 11. Per the germline V gene, CDR1 is SGHVS and CDR2 is FQNEAQ. This CDR3 is CASSKGTAGDSNQPQHF. The CDR3 nucleotides read TGTGCCAGCAGTAAGGGGACAGCGGGAGATAGCAATCAGCCCCAGCATTTT. Filled out from reference TRBV7-8 and TRBJ1-5, the complete variable domain reads GAGVSQSPRYKVAKRGQDVALRCDPISGHVSLFWYQQALGQGPEFLTYFQNEAQLDKSGLPSDRFFAERPEGSVSTLKIQRTQQEDSAVYLCASSKGTAGDSNQPQHFGDGTRLSIL.

In DNA, the CDR3 is TGTGCCAGCAGCGCCGGGACTACCCTCTCCTACAATGAGCAGTTCTTC. This encodes CASSAGTTLSYNEQFF. This chain links TRBV3-1 (or the pseudogene TRBV3-2) with TRBJ2-1, with TRBD2 identical over 7 bases. The CDR3 is 16 amino acids. Germline trimming cut 5 bases from V and 0 bases from J; bases unmatched to any gene: 7. CDR1 is LGHDT, CDR2 YNNKEL, per germline (reference sequence).

The chain recombines TRBV27 with TRBJ1-2; possibly TRBD1 for D (5 bases). V dropped 3 bases and J dropped 1 base, with 12 bases sitting between them. CDR3 length equals 15 residues. The germline V gene has CDR1 MNHEY and CDR2 SMNVEV (reference sequence). The CDR3 sequence is CASSFSREVNYGYTF. The DNA of the CDR3 is TGTGCCAGCAGTTTTTCCAGGGAGGTTAACTATGGCTACACCTTC.

The V and J genes are TRBV2 and TRBJ1-5, with D maybe TRBD1 (5 bases). CDR3 length equals 13 residues. Trimming left V 7 bases short and J 4 bases short, with 11 bases between. Germline V lookup: CDR1 SNHLY, CDR2 FYNNEI. CDR3 in amino acids: CASMRTFNQPQHF. For the CDR3, the DNA is TGTGCCAGCATGAGGACATTTAATCAGCCCCAGCATTTT.

The chain joins TRBV28 to TRBJ1-5; weak D call: TRBD1 (5 bases). This CDR3 is built from 14 residues. Looked up from germline, CDR1 is MDHEN and CDR2 is SYDVKM. V lost 10 bases and J lost 0, with 13 bases in between. This CDR3 is CATLLGHSNQPQHF. Here the CDR3 DNA reads TGTGCCACCCTGTTGGGGCATAGCAATCAGCCCCAGCATTTT.

The rearrangement joins TRBV30 to TRBJ2-2, with D possibly being TRBD2 (5 bases). Germline V lookup: CDR1 GTSNPN, CDR2 SVGIG (reference sequence). The ends were cut back, 0 bases at V and 3 bases at J, with 11 bases in the middle. There are 15 residues in the CDR3. The CDR3 protein is CAWSVEGYDTGELFF. In nucleotides, the CDR3 is TGTGCCTGGAGTGTAGAGGGCTACGACACCGGGGAGCTGTTTTTT.

The rearrangement links TRBV19 to TRBJ2-5; no firm D call. The V end was cut by 5 bases, the J end by 1 base, with 5 bases between. The CDR3 is made up of 12 amino acids. CDR1 and CDR2 from the germline V gene are LNHDA and SQIVND (reference sequence). The CDR3 loop is CASSSFQETQYF. CDR3 sequence (DNA): TGTGCCAGTAGTTCCTTCCAAGAGACCCAGTACTTC.

This CDR3 is CASSLIRAQGGEKLFF. The CDR3 DNA reads TGTGCCAGCAGCTTAATCCGGGCGCAGGGGGGAGAAAAACTGTTTTTT. V usage is TRBV11-2 and J usage is TRBJ1-4, with TRBD1 identical over 7 bases. CDR3 length equals 16 residues. Germline CDR1 reads SGHAT; CDR2 reads FQNNGV. The V and J ends lost 2 bases and 8 bases, in that order; junction bases with no gene match: 11.

The chain couples TRBV9 to TRBJ2-3; D unresolved. V lost 2 bases and J lost 6, with 7 bases in between. The germline CDR1 and CDR2 sequences are SGDLS and YYNGEE. The CDR3 covers 12 residues. The CDR3 DNA reads as TGTGCCAGCAGCGTTTCGCGGGATACGCAGTATTTT. Translated, it gives CASSVSRDTQYF. The full variable domain, completed using reference TRBV9 and TRBJ2-3, is DSGVTQTPKHLITATGQRVTLRCSPRSGDLSVYWYQQSLDQGLQFLIQYYNGEERAKGNILERFSAQQFPDLHSELNLSSLELGDSALYFCASSVSRDTQYFGPGTRLTVL.

V is TRBV25-1 and J is TRBJ1-2, with D perhaps TRBD1 (6 bases). The CDR3 loop spans 11 amino acids. Germline V gives CDR1 MGHDK, CDR2 SYGVNS. V was cut by 8 bases and J by 5 bases, with 9 bases left in between. In nucleotides, the CDR3 is TGTGCCAGCTCCGGACAGTATGGCTACACCTTC. Protein sequence: CASSGQYGYTF.

J is TRBJ2-3 and V is TRBV11-3; 9 nucleotides align to TRBD2. Trimming cost V 4 bases and J 3 bases; bases outside gene matches: 2. Germline values: CDR1 SGHNT, CDR2 YENEEA. The CDR3 length is 14 residues. Here the CDR3 reads CASSSGLATDTQYF. CDR3 bases: TGTGCCAGCAGCTCCGGACTAGCGACAGATACGCAGTATTTT.

The chain is built from TRBV15 and TRBJ2-1; 11 bases agree with TRBD2. The germline V gene has CDR1 LNHNV and CDR2 YYDKDF (reference sequence). This CDR3 contains 15 residues. The ends lost 3 bases at V and 3 bases at J; junction bases unmatched: 1. The CDR3 region has the DNA TGTGCCACCAGCAGCCTAGCGGGGGGCTACAATGAGCAGTTCTTC. Translating gives CATSSLAGGYNEQFF.

The chain links TRBV27 to TRBJ1-6; no reliable D call. This CDR3 spans 13 amino acids. The V end was cut by 4 bases, the J end by 3 bases, with 4 bases between. Germline V gene lookup returns CDR1 MNHEY and CDR2 SMNVEV (reference sequence). The DNA for the CDR3 is TGTGCCAGCAGTTCAGACTATAATTCACCCCTCCACTTT. Translating gives CASSSDYNSPLHF.

The rearrangement uses TRBV6-2 or TRBV6-3 and TRBJ1-5; no clear D. The CDR3 length is 16 residues. The germline CDR1 and CDR2 sequences are MNHEY and SVGEGT. The ends were cut back, 5 bases at V and 5 bases at J, with 19 bases in the middle. The chain's CDR3 is CASSLDPGAYDQPQHF. CDR3 in DNA: TGTGCCAGCAGTCTAGATCCCGGAGCTTATGATCAGCCCCAGCATTTT.